These T cell receptor beta chains were read from a single sample in a study of T cells in Graves' hyperthyroidism and ophthalmopathy. TCRdb independently ran MiXCR on the multiplex PCR reads; one entry per CDR3 protein. In the table there are a few hundred thousand distinct CDR3 sequences, roughly an eighth of which are singletons. Input material: blood. The receptors were gathered from a woman younger than 30 with Graves' hyperthyroidism. CDR3s include the opening cysteine and the closing phenylalanine or tryptophan. The D gene is left open where the match is weak. Clone size, where shown, is once, few, many, or a class for clones that have expanded.

clone_size d_call j_call v_call cdr3_aa cdr3_nt
- TRBD2 TRBJ2-3 TRBV19 CASTRVAGATDTQYF TGTGCCAGTACGCGGGTAGCGGGGGCCACAGATACGCAGTATTTT
many - TRBJ1-1 TRBV14 CASSQGRVMGTEAFF TGTGCCAGCAGCCAAGGACGGGTGATGGGCACTGAAGCTTTCTTT
many - TRBJ2-7 TRBV7-2 CASSSRLYEQYF TGTGCCAGCAGTTCGAGACTGTACGAGCAGTACTTC
- - TRBJ2-1 TRBV10-2 CASSPTDSYEQFF TGCGCCAGCAGTCCGACTGATTCCTACGAGCAGTTCTTC
many TRBD2 TRBJ2-3 TRBV6-1 CASSEAAGATDTQYF TGTGCCAGCAGTGAAGCAGCGGGGGCGACAGATACGCAGTATTTT
many - TRBJ1-5 TRBV30 CAWSVIGSGNQPQHF TGTGCCTGGAGTGTCATTGGGTCAGGGAATCAGCCCCAGCATTTT
- TRBD2 TRBJ2-5 TRBV7-8 CASSLSASGSGIQETQYF TGTGCCAGCAGCTTAAGCGCTAGCGGGAGTGGAATCCAAGAGACCCAGTACTTC
few - TRBJ1-1 TRBV28 CATTKGTNTEAFF TGTGCCACCACGAAGGGGACGAACACTGAAGCTTTCTTT
- - TRBJ2-3 TRBV29-1 CSVGDSIGDTQYF TGCAGCGTTGGGGACTCGATTGGAGATACGCAGTATTTT
- - TRBJ2-5 TRBV13 CASSLEAQALYQETQYF TGTGCCAGCAGCTTAGAGGCCCAGGCCTTGTACCAAGAGACCCAGTACTTC
- TRBD1 TRBJ1-6 TRBV19 CASRPTGGRSPLHF TGTGCCAGTAGGCCGACAGGGGGACGTTCACCCCTCCACTTT
many TRBD1 TRBJ2-7 TRBV11-2 CASSLLGQSYEQYF TGTGCCAGCAGCTTACTGGGACAGTCCTACGAGCAGTACTTC
many - TRBJ2-3 TRBV3-1 CASSQDEGVLDTQYF TGTGCCAGCAGCCAAGATGAGGGAGTGCTAGATACGCAGTATTTT
many - TRBJ2-3 TRBV20-1 CSAGPITGITDTQYF TGCAGTGCCGGACCTATTACAGGGATCACAGATACGCAGTATTTT
many - TRBJ2-7 TRBV3-1 CASSQVGGVAHEQYF TGTGCCAGCAGCCAAGTAGGGGGAGTGGCTCACGAGCAGTACTTC
many TRBD1 TRBJ1-1 TRBV16 CASSLPGGAGTEAFF TGTGCCAGCAGTCTTCCAGGGGGAGCTGGGACTGAAGCTTTCTTT
many - TRBJ1-2 TRBV7-3 CASEEVKLEGAYGYTF TGTGCCAGCGAGGAGGTGAAGTTGGAAGGGGCCTATGGCTACACCTTC